These 18 T cell receptor beta chains originate from one sample sequenced in a study of cytomegalovirus exposure and HLA in healthy donors. PCR employed 60 Vbeta and 13 Jbeta primers. Generated by immunoSEQ multiplex PCR, the TCRdb table keeps only in-frame clones and is missing some. The table records approximately 160,000 clones, about four fifths of them present only once. Specimen: PBMCs. All receptors derive from a man aged 30 to 45 in good health and CMV-seropositive.

This chain uses TRBV11-2 with TRBJ2-1; TRBD2 aligns across 12 bases. V shed 1 base, J shed 4 bases, and the junction held 5 bases outside the gene matches. Germline CDR1 is SGHAT and CDR2 is FQNNGV. The CDR3 covers 17 residues. The CDR3 DNA follows: TGTGCCAGCAGCTTAGTTCTAGCGGGGGGGCCATACAATGAGCAGTTCTTC. The encoded protein is CASSLVLAGGPYNEQFF.

This clone has more than one count but fewer than ten. This chain connects TRBV4-3 to TRBJ1-2, with 8 positions matching TRBD1. Germline CDR1 reads LGHNA; CDR2 reads YSLEER. CDR3 length: 17 residues. J lost 4 bases, V lost 0 bases, and 10 bases had no gene match. CDR3 DNA: TGCGCCAGCAGCCAAGAAGGGGGGACAGGACTTCTCTATGGCTACACCTTC. It is translated as CASSQEGGTGLLYGYTF.

This chain joins TRBV11-2 and TRBJ2-7; weak D call: TRBD2 (6 bases). Trimming removed 5 bases at V and 4 bases at J, with 21 bases between. The CDR3 runs to 16 residues. Germline loops: CDR1 SGHAT, CDR2 FQNNGV. CDR3 nucleotide sequence: TGTGCCAGCAGCCCCGCATTAGGGGCCGGGGGATACGAGCAGTACTTC. Protein: CASSPALGAGGYEQYF.

The rearrangement uses TRBV6-6 and TRBJ1-1; D is uncertain. This CDR3 is built from 14 residues. Looked up from germline, CDR1 is MNHNY and CDR2 is SVGAGI (reference sequence). Trimming removed 2 bases at V and 3 bases at J, with 10 bases between. As DNA, the CDR3 is TGTGCCAGCAGTTACGAGGGATACGACACTGAAGCTTTCTTT. Protein sequence: CASSYEGYDTEAFF.

The rearrangement links TRBV19 to TRBJ1-5; 9 bases line up with TRBD1. The CDR3 has 14 residues. Trimming removed 4 bases from V and 6 bases from J; junction bases left unmatched: 4. The germline gives CDR1 LNHDA, CDR2 SQIVND (reference sequence). This CDR3 reads CASSTYRGPQPQHF. The CDR3 bases are TGTGCCAGTAGTACCTACAGGGGGCCTCAGCCCCAGCATTTT.

The chain couples TRBV13 to TRBJ2-4; D remains unclear. Germline CDR1 and CDR2: PRHDT and FYEKMQ (reference sequence). V lost 2 bases and J 5 bases, leaving 10 bases between the germline ends. This CDR3 contains 14 residues. In nucleotides, the CDR3 is TGTGCCAGCAGCTTACCTAATACAGAAAACATTCAGTACTTC. Translating it yields CASSLPNTENIQYF.

CDR3 DNA: TGTGCCAGCAGTTATTCGGGCGGGAGCGGAGAGACCCAGTACTTC. Amino acids: CASSYSGGSGETQYF. The J gene is TRBJ2-5, the V gene TRBV6-5; the match to TRBD2 covers 7 bases. J gave up 4 bases and V 3 bases, and 8 bases lay outside the gene matches. The CDR3 runs 15 residues. Germline values: CDR1 MNHEY, CDR2 SVGAGI.

The V call is TRBV2, the J call TRBJ2-1, with 7 nucleotides matching TRBD2. V was clipped by 10 bases and J by 4 bases; unmatched bases: 19. This CDR3 spans 17 amino acids. In germline, CDR1 is SNHLY, CDR2 FYNNEI. This CDR3 is CATAGLDGYSLYNEQFF. CDR3 DNA: TGTGCCACCGCAGGACTAGATGGGTACTCTCTGTACAATGAGCAGTTCTTC. Supplemented by reference TRBV2 and TRBJ2-1, the full variable domain reads EPEVTQTPSHQVTQMGQEVILRCVPISNHLYFYWYRQILGQKVEFLVSFYNNEISEKSEIFDDQFSVERPDGSNFTLKIRSTKLEDSAMYFCATAGLDGYSLYNEQFFGPGTRLTVL.

This chain links TRBV7-9 with TRBJ1-2; TRBD1 aligns across 10 bases. Trimming at V came to 5 bases and at J to 8 bases, leaving 8 bases not matched to a gene. The CDR3 extends over 14 amino acids. Germline V gene sequence: CDR1 SEHNR, CDR2 FQNEAQ (reference sequence). The CDR3 spells CASSRDRGSWGYTF. CDR3 DNA sequence: TGTGCCAGCAGCAGGGACAGGGGAAGTTGGGGCTACACCTTC.

This clone appeared a few times. V gene TRBV7-9 combines with J gene TRBJ1-2; D ambiguous. CDR3 length: 13 residues. The V and J ends lost 1 base and 8 bases respectively, with 11 bases between them. Germline V gives CDR1 SEHNR, CDR2 FQNEAQ (reference sequence). CDR3 residues: CASSLVSAGGYTF. The CDR3 DNA follows: TGTGCCAGCAGCTTAGTATCAGCGGGCGGCTACACCTTC.

DNA of the CDR3: TGTGCCTGGACTGGGGAGCGGTCCCTCTACAATGAGCAGTTCTTC. Translating it yields CAWTGERSLYNEQFF. The V and J genes are TRBV30 and TRBJ2-1, with D perhaps TRBD2 (5 bases). The CDR3 is 15 amino acids. The germline gives CDR1 GTSNPN, CDR2 SVGIG (reference sequence). Trimming left V 4 bases short and J 3 bases short, with 16 bases between.

This clone was found once. The V and J genes are TRBV19 and TRBJ1-5, with a weak D call TRBD1 (6 bases). This CDR3 is 15 amino acids long. V was cut by 7 bases and J by 2 bases, with 15 bases left in between. Germline V CDR1 and CDR2: LNHDA, SQIVND (reference sequence). This CDR3 reads CASIEGGIGNQPQHF. The CDR3 nucleotides are TGTGCCAGTATCGAGGGGGGGATCGGCAATCAGCCCCAGCATTTT.

This sequence joins TRBV5-1 and TRBJ2-6; D remains ambiguous. In germline, CDR1 is SGHRS, CDR2 YFSETQ. The V and J ends lost 4 bases and 1 base respectively, with 12 bases between them. The CDR3 covers 16 residues. DNA for the CDR3: TGCGCCAGCAGCCCACAGACAATTTCTGGGGCCAACGTCCTGACTTTC. The encoded protein is CASSPQTISGANVLTF.

The CDR3 region is CAISESELGSNEQFF. Here the CDR3 DNA reads TGTGCCATCAGTGAGTCCGAACTGGGGAGCAATGAGCAGTTCTTC. The chain is built from TRBV10-3 and TRBJ2-1, with D possibly being TRBD2 (5 bases). This CDR3 is 15 amino acids long. Germline CDR1 and CDR2: ENHRY and SYGVKD. V was shortened by 0 bases and J by 6 bases, with 12 bases between the two germline ends.

The sample holds one count of this clone. V usage is TRBV27 and J usage is TRBJ2-1; D is unclear. Trimming pared 4 bases from V and 6 bases from J, leaving 7 bases between. This CDR3 comprises 12 residues. Germline V gene sequence: CDR1 MNHEY, CDR2 SMNVEV (reference sequence). This chain's CDR3 is CASSYGSNEQFF. For the CDR3, the DNA is TGTGCCAGCAGTTATGGCTCCAATGAGCAGTTCTTC.

A few counts support this clone. The rearrangement uses TRBV6-4 and TRBJ2-3; 8 bases agree with TRBD2. The CDR3 length is 14 residues. Germline assignment: CDR1 MRHNA and CDR2 SNTAGT. Trimming at V came to 3 bases and at J to 1 base, leaving 0 bases not matched to a gene. For the CDR3, the DNA is TGTGCCAGCAGTGAGCGGGGGGGCACAGATACGCAGTATTTT. Residues: CASSERGGTDTQYF.

Note on this clone: Other DNA sequences within the sample encode an identical CDR3. The gene calls are TRBV2 and TRBJ2-5; the match to TRBD1 covers 7 bases. CDR3 size: 13 residues. Per germline, CDR1 SNHLY and CDR2 FYNNEI. V trimming: 6 bases; J trimming: 0 bases; junction bases outside the gene matches: 1. The CDR3 spells CASRQGYQETQYF. The CDR3 nucleotides read TGTGCCAGCAGACAGGGGTACCAAGAGACCCAGTACTTC.

This chain joins TRBV7-6 and TRBJ2-1, with D hard to call. Trimming removed 5 bases at V and 0 bases at J, with 11 bases between. The CDR3 loop spans 15 amino acids. CDR1 is SGHVS, CDR2 FNYEAQ, per germline. In nucleotides, the CDR3 is TGTGCCAGCAGCAGTGGTCGGAGCTCCTACAATGAGCAGTTCTTC. This sequence encodes CASSSGRSSYNEQFF.